This TCR beta chain emerged from a study of blood T cell repertoires in COVID-19. Assay: immunoSEQ multiplex PCR; the TCRdb copy retains only in-frame clones and omits some. There are approximately 160,000 clones in the sample; around 80% occur only once, and around 19% lies in the top ten. The V end lost 7 bases, the J end lost 7 bases, and 13 bases lay between the germline ends. Germline-derived CDR1 and CDR2 are SEHNR and FQNEAQ (reference sequence). The CDR3 covers 12 residues. The sample comprised peripheral blood. The sequence was collected from a woman at least 80 years old with acute or convalescent COVID-19. The J gene is TRBJ1-1, the V gene TRBV7-9; D ambiguous. The CDR3 loop is CASTQTGREAFF. The DNA of the CDR3 is TGTGCCAGCACCCAGACGGGTCGTGAAGCTTTCTTT.